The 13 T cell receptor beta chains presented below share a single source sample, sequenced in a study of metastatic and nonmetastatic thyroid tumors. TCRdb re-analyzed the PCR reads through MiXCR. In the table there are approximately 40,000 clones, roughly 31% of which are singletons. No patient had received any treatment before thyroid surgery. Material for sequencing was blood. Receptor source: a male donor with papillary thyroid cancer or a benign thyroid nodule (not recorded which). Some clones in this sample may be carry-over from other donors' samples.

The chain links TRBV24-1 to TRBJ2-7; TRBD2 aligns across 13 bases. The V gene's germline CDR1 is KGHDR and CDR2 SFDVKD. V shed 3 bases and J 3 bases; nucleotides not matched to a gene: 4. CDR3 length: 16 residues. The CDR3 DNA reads TGTGCCACCAGTGATCGCAGACTAGCGGGAGGCTACGAGCAGTACTTC. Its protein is CATSDRRLAGGYEQYF.

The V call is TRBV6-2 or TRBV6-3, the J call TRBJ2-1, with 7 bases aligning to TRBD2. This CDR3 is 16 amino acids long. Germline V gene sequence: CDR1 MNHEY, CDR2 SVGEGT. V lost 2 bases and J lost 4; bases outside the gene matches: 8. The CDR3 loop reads CASSYSTSAFYNEQFF. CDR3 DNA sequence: TGTGCCAGCAGTTACAGTACTAGCGCATTTTACAATGAGCAGTTCTTC.

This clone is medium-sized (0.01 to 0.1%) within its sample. For the CDR3, the DNA is TGCGCCAGCAGCCAGAACCCGCCGGACACGGACCACAATGAGCAGTTCTTC. This sequence encodes CASSQNPPDTDHNEQFF. The chain couples TRBV5-1 to TRBJ2-1, with D perhaps matching TRBD1 (5 bases). Germline-derived CDR1 and CDR2 are SGHRS and YFSETQ. The CDR3 has 17 residues. V shed 4 bases and J shed 5 bases, with 22 bases lying between them.

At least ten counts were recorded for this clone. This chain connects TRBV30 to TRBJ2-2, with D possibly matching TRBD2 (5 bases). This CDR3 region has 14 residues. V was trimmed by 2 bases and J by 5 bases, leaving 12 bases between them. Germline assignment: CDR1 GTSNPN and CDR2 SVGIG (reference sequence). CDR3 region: CAWSIRGSTGELFF. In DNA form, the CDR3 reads TGTGCCTGGAGTATCCGAGGGAGTACCGGGGAGCTGTTTTTT.

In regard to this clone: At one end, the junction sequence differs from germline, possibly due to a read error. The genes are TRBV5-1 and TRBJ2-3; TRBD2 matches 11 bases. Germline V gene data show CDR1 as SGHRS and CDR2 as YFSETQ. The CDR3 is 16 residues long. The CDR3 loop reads CASSGRTSGPTDRQYF. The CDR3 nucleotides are TGCGCCAGCAGCGGACGGACTAGCGGGCCCACAGATAGGCAGTATTTT.

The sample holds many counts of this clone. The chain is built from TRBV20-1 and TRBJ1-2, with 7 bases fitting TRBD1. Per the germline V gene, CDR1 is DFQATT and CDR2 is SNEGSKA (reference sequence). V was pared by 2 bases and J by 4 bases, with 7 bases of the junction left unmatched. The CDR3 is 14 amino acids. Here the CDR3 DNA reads TGCAGTGCTAGACCCGGGCCAGGGGGCTATGGCTACACCTTC. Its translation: CSARPGPGGYGYTF.

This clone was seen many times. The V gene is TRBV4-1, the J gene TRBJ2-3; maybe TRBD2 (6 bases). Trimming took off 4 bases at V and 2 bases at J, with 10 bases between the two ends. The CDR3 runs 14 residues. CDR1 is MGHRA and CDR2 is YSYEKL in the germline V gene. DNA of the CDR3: TGCGCCAGCAGCCGCGGGACCGACACAGATACGCAGTATTTT. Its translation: CASSRGTDTDTQYF.

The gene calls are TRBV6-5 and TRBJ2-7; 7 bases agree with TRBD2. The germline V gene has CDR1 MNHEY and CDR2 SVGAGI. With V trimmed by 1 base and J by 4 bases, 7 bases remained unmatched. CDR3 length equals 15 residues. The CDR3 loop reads CASSYWLAVGYEQYF. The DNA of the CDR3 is TGTGCCAGCAGTTACTGGCTAGCGGTGGGTTACGAGCAGTACTTC.

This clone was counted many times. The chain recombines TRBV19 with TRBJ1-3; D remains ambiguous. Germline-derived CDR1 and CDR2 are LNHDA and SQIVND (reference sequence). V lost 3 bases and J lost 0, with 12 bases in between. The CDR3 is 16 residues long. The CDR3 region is CASSIRYFGSGNTIYF. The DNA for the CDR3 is TGTGCCAGTAGTATCCGGTATTTTGGCTCTGGAAACACCATATATTTT.

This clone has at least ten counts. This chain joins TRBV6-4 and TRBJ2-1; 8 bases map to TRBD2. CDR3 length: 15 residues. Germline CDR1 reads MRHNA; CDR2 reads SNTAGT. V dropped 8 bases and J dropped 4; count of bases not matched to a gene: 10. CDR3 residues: CASALSAGEYNEQFF. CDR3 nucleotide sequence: TGTGCCAGCGCTCTCTCAGCGGGGGAGTACAATGAGCAGTTCTTC.

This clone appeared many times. For the CDR3, the DNA is TGTGCCAGCTCACCACTTGCGGGTGAGCAGTTCTTC. Protein product: CASSPLAGEQFF. V gene TRBV18 combines with J gene TRBJ2-1; a weak D match, TRBD2 (5 bases). Germline lookup yields CDR1 KGHSH and CDR2 LQKENI. V shed 1 base and J shed 9 bases, with 7 bases lying between them. CDR3 length: 12 amino acids.

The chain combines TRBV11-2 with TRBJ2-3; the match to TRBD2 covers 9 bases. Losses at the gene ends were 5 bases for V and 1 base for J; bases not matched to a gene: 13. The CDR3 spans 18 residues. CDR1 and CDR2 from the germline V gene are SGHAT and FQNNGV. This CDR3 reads CASSPDRVAGAGTDTQYF. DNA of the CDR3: TGTGCCAGCAGCCCCGACAGGGTAGCGGGAGCCGGCACAGATACGCAGTATTTT.

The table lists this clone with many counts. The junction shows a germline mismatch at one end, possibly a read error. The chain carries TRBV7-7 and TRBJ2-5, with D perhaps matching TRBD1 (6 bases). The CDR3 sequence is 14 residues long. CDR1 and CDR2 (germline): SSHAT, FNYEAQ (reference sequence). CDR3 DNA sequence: TGTGCTAGCAGCCCAGGGGTCTCAAGGGAGACCCAGTACTTC. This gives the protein CASSPGVSRETQYF.